The 4 T cell receptor beta chains presented below share a single source sample, sequenced in a study of blood T cell repertoires in COVID-19. Data came from immunoSEQ multiplex PCR; TCRdb stores just in-frame clones and leaves some out. Among about 140,000 clones listed, about 87% were seen once. The sequenced sample consisted of peripheral blood. All receptors derive from an elderly woman with acute or convalescent COVID-19.

V usage is TRBV27 and J usage is TRBJ1-6; D might be TRBD1 (6 bases). The V end was cut by 3 bases, the J end by 7 bases, with 19 bases between. Germline CDR1 MNHEY, CDR2 SMNVEV (reference sequence). The CDR3 loop spans 17 amino acids. The CDR3 DNA follows: TGTGCCAGCAGTTTGAGGGCAGGAGGGGGGGTAAATTCACCCCTCCACTTT. Its translation is CASSLRAGGGVNSPLHF.

V gene TRBV9 combines with J gene TRBJ2-1; D is uncertain. The germline V gene has CDR1 SGDLS and CDR2 YYNGEE. V shed 1 base and J shed 8 bases, with 10 bases lying between them. CDR3 length: 13 amino acids. The CDR3 DNA reads as TGTGCCAGCAGCGTATCCATAGAATATGAGCAGTTCTTC. It specifies CASSVSIEYEQFF.

This chain links TRBV11-2 with TRBJ1-6, with TRBD1 matching 8 bases. Germline V gene lookup returns CDR1 SGHAT and CDR2 FQNNGV. The CDR3 extends over 18 amino acids. The junction had 9 bases not matched to a gene; V was cut back by 5 bases and J by 0 bases. DNA for the CDR3: TGTGCCAGCAGCCCCCAGCGGACAGGGAGCTCCTATAATTCACCCCTCCACTTT. Amino acids: CASSPQRTGSSYNSPLHF. The variable domain in full, completed from reference TRBV11-2 and TRBJ1-6, reads EAGVAQSPRYKIIEKRQSVAFWCNPISGHATLYWYQQILGQGPKLLIQFQNNGVVDDSQLPKDRFSAERLKGVDSTLKIQPAKLEDSAVYLCASSPQRTGSSYNSPLHFGNGTRLTVT.

The DNA for the CDR3 is TGTGCCAGCAGCTCTAGACAGGGAAAGTATAATTCACCCCTCCACTTT. This gives the protein CASSSRQGKYNSPLHF. V usage is TRBV9 and J usage is TRBJ1-6, with 7 nucleotides matching TRBD1. The germline CDR1 and CDR2 sequences are SGDLS and YYNGEE. The V gene end was trimmed by 4 bases and the J gene end by 4 bases; junction bases not matched to a gene: 8. This CDR3 is built from 16 residues.